This T cell receptor (beta chain) was sequenced for a study of blood T cell repertoires in COVID-19. Sequencing used immunoSEQ multiplex PCR; TCRdb keeps in-frame clones, though not all of them. Of 50,000 or so clones in the sample, around 83% are singletons; the top ten hold 7.4%. Sequencing used peripheral blood. The receptor's source is a man aged 60 to 69 with active COVID-19.

The CDR3 protein is CASSVYPSGANVLTF. The DNA of the CDR3 is TGTGCCAGCAGCGTCTACCCCTCTGGGGCCAACGTCCTGACTTTC. The chain recombines TRBV7-9 with TRBJ2-6; D is uncertain. Per the germline V gene, CDR1 is SEHNR and CDR2 is FQNEAQ (reference sequence). V was pared by 5 bases and J by 0 bases, with 8 bases between. The CDR3 has 15 residues.